This paragraph reports one T cell receptor (beta chain). Source study methods: Amplifying reference gene primers gave estimates of nucleated cell counts. Repertoires were generated with immunoSEQ multiplex PCR, while TCRdb's copy carries only in-frame clones and drops some. V and J calls and clone size are given by that table; D and trimming were obtained from the DNA. The sample has about 400,000 clones, approximately 87% seen once. The sample belongs to a study of blood T cell repertoires in COVID-19. As for the study in general: COVID-19 samples, acute and convalescent, were from the United States, Italy and Spain.

Participants were aged 18 to 89 years from approximately 23 US areas. Cohort assignment relied on participant-reported clinical history. This receptor was obtained from a woman in her twenties or thirties with acute COVID-19. The sequenced sample was PBMCs or T cells enriched from blood (not recorded which).

This CDR3 is CASKDRGEEKLFF. CDR3 sequence (DNA): TGTGCCAGCAAAGACAGGGGCGAAGAAAAACTGTTTTTT. The chain has TRBV7-9 and TRBJ1-4; 8 bases are a match to TRBD1. Germline trimming cut 7 bases from V and 8 bases from J; bases unmatched to any gene: 6. The germline CDR1 and CDR2 sequences are SEHNR and FQNEAQ (reference sequence). This CDR3 contains 13 residues.